This T cell receptor (beta chain) was obtained from a study of blood T cell repertoires in COVID-19. This CDR3 has 17 amino acids. The V end was cut by 4 bases, the J end by 3 bases, with 21 bases between. From germline, CDR1 is SGHDN and CDR2 FVKESK. Assay: immunoSEQ multiplex PCR; the TCRdb copy retains only in-frame clones and omits some. The sample has hundreds of thousands of clones, less than 90% seen once. V usage is TRBV14 and J usage is TRBJ2-5; tentatively, D is TRBD2 (6 bases). The sample comprised peripheral blood. This clonotype was sampled from a woman aged 55 to 70 with COVID-19, enrolled during active disease. In DNA, the CDR3 is TGTGCCAGCAGCCGGCAAGGTGTTTGGGAGGACGAAGAGACCCAGTACTTC. Its protein product is CASSRQGVWEDEETQYF.